The clone carrying this TCR beta chain was found a few times. Its antigen is not known. The data were obtained in a study of T-cell memory formation after mild COVID-19. For the study at large: In these data, TCR clusters were largely donor specific. General observations from the study: Contracting CD4+ clones were located mainly in CM and EM, and CD8+ clones in EMRA. Clones that contracted from day 15 to 85 had balanced CD4/CD8; later expanders were CD4+ biased.

Trimming took off 1 base at V and 3 bases at J, with 13 bases between the two ends. CDR1 and CDR2 (germline): SGHTA, FQGNSA. This CDR3 has 15 amino acids. In TCRdb, the 5' RACE reads were re-called with MiXCR into one record per CDR3 protein. In the table there are some 48,000 distinct CDR3 sequences, 10% to 15% of which are singletons. This sequence was found in a man between 18 and 35 years old who had mild COVID-19 (a few samples of this study predate the infection). Cell type and time point are not known. The sequenced sample was PBMCs or a T cell subset sorted from them (not recorded which). This chain links TRBV7-2 with TRBJ2-7; possible D gene TRBD2, 5 bases. The CDR3 DNA reads TGTGCCAGCAGCTTAGAAAGCCACCGGGGCTACGAGCAGTACTTC. It specifies CASSLESHRGYEQYF.